This TCR beta chain stems from a study of regulatory T cells in long-lasting Graves disease. Overall study: Graves' patients who were just diagnosed had used antithyroid drugs for under 3 months. Overall study findings and caveats: TRBV28, TRBJ1-2 and TRBJ2-5 were favored in persistent disease.

In building TCR beta libraries, iRepertoire HTBI primers were used together with Arm-PCR of CDR3 regions. In the original workflow: Identified segments across samples numbered roughly 60 TRBV and 14 to 15 TRBJ. Each CDR3 protein is one row after TCRdb ran MiXCR on the multiplex PCR reads. TCRdb assigned the V and J calls; the authors' analysis was not used. The sample lists approximately 480,000 distinct CDR3 sequences; around 15% were seen once. Regarding this clonotype: Its antigen is not known.

The CDR3 length is 13 residues. Per germline, CDR1 MNHEY and CDR2 SVGEGT. V was trimmed by 2 bases and J by 8 bases, leaving 11 bases between them. As for time point: newly diagnosed GD, antithyroid drugs for less than 3 months. PBMC RNA was the source of the TCR library. The source of the patients was an endocrinology department in Xi'an, China. These data were likewise used in another study, on T cells in Graves' hyperthyroidism and ophthalmopathy.

The chain combines TRBV6-2 or TRBV6-3 with TRBJ2-3, with D perhaps TRBD1 or TRBD2 (5 bases each). The sequence came from a middle-aged man with Graves disease. The sequencing here drew on peripheral blood mononuclear cells (PBMCs), taken at new diagnosis, from a patient treated with antithyroid drugs. In DNA, the CDR3 is TGTGCCAGCAGTTACGGGGGTGGGGGTACGCAGTATTTT. Encoded protein: CASSYGGGGTQYF.